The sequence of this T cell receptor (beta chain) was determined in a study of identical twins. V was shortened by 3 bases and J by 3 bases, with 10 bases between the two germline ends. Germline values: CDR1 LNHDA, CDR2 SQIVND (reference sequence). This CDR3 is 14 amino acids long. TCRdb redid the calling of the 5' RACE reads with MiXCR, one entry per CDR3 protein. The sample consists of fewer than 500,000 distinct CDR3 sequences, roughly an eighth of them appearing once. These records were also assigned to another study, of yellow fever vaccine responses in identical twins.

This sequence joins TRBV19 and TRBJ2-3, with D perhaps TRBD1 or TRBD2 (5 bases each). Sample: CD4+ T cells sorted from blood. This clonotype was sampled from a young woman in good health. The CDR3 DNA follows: TGTGCCAGTAGTATGGGGGAGTGGACAGATACGCAGTATTTT. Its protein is CASSMGEWTDTQYF.